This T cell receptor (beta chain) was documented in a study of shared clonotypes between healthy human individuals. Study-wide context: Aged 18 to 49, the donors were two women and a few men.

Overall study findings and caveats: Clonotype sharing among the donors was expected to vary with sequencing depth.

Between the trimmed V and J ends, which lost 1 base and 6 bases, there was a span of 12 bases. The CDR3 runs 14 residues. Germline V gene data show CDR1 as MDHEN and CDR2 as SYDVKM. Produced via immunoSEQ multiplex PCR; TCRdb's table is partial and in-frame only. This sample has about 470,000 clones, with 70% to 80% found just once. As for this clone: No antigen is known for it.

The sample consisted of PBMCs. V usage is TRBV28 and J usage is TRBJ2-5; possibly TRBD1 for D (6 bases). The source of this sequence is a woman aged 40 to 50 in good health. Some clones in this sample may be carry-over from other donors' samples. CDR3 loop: CASSLSLGAQTQYF. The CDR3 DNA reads TGTGCCAGCAGTTTATCCCTGGGGGCGCAGACCCAGTACTTC.